This TCR beta chain is drawn from a study of patients and donors after allogeneic stem cell transplantation. Germline V gene sequence: CDR1 LGHNA, CDR2 YSLEER. There are 16 residues in the CDR3. The V end lost 1 base, the J end lost 2 bases, and 13 bases lay between the germline ends. This clonotype was seen a few times. TCRdb reprocessed the RT-PCR reads with MiXCR, giving one entry per CDR3 protein. Among some 880,000 distinct CDR3 sequences, roughly 18% were seen once, and the ten largest hold 5.5% to 6.5%. The chain carries TRBV4-3 and TRBJ2-3, with D unresolved. The TCR was taken from a human donor who was either an allogeneic HSCT recipient or a stem cell or donor lymphocyte infusion donor (not recorded which). It is not recorded whose cells these are; they may come from a transplant donor. The sequencing input was blood, either unsorted or a sorted T cell fraction (not recorded which). DNA for the CDR3: TGCGCCAGCAGCCAAGCCGCAGCTAGTTCCACAGATACGCAGTATTTT. Translated, it gives CASSQAAASSTDTQYF.